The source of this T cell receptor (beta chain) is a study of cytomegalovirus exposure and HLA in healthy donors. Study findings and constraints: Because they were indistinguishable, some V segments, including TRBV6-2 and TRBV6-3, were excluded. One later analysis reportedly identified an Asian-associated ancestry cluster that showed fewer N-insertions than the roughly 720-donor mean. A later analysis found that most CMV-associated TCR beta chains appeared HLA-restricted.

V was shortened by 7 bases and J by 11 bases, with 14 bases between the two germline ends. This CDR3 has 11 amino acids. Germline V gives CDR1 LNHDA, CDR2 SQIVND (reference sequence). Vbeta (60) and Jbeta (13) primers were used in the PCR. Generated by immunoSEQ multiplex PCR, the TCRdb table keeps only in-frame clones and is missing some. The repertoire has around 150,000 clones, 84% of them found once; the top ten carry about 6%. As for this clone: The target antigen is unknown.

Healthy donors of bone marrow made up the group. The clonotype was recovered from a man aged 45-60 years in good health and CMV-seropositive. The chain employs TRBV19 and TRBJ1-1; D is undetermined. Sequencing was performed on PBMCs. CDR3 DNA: TGTGCCAGTACCACGGGGAGAATGGCTTTCTTT. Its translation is CASTTGRMAFF.